What follows are 28 T cell receptor beta chains derived from one specimen sequenced in a study of cytomegalovirus exposure and HLA in healthy donors. The PCR had 60 Vbeta and 13 Jbeta primers. Sequencing used immunoSEQ multiplex PCR; TCRdb keeps in-frame clones, though not all of them. This sample has about 180,000 clones, with more than 65% found just once. The sample taken for sequencing was PBMCs. These receptors all come from a woman aged 25 to 39 in good health and CMV-seropositive.

This clone has more than one count but fewer than ten. The chain links TRBV11-2 to TRBJ1-6; D may be TRBD1 (5 bases). V was trimmed by 5 bases and J by 9 bases, leaving 23 bases between them. Germline CDR1 is SGHAT and CDR2 is FQNNGV. The CDR3 consists of 17 residues. CDR3 amino acids: CASSPGGGRSRVSPLHF. The DNA of the CDR3 is TGTGCCAGCAGCCCTGGGGGGGGAAGGAGTAGAGTTTCACCCCTCCACTTT. Filled out from reference TRBV11-2 and TRBJ1-6, the complete variable domain reads EAGVAQSPRYKIIEKRQSVAFWCNPISGHATLYWYQQILGQGPKLLIQFQNNGVVDDSQLPKDRFSAERLKGVDSTLKIQPAKLEDSAVYLCASSPGGGRSRVSPLHFGNGTRLTVT.

J is TRBJ2-3 and V is TRBV7-2; D gene uncertain. The V gene lost 7 bases and the J gene lost 2 bases, with 4 bases spanning the gap. The V gene's germline CDR1 is SGHTA and CDR2 FQGNSA. This CDR3 contains 11 residues. The CDR3 DNA is TGTGCCAGCACCAACACAGATACGCAGTATTTT. As protein: CASTNTDTQYF. The complete variable domain, with remaining parts taken from reference TRBV7-2 and TRBJ2-3, reads GAGVSQSPSNKVTEKGKDVELRCDPISGHTALYWYRQSLGQGLEFLIYFQGNSAPDKSGLPSDRFSAERTGGSVSTLTIQRTQQEDSAVYLCASTNTDTQYFGPGTRLTVL.

This chain joins TRBV6-5 and TRBJ1-2, with 7 bases identical to TRBD1. J was trimmed by 2 bases and V by 6 bases; bases with no gene match: 6. CDR3 length equals 14 residues. Germline CDR1 and CDR2: MNHEY and SVGAGI. The CDR3 nucleotides read TGTGCCAGCAGGGTCACAGGGGCCAACTATGGCTACACCTTC. Residues: CASRVTGANYGYTF.

V gene TRBV4-3 combines with J gene TRBJ2-3; 9 nucleotides agree with TRBD2. The CDR3 spans 16 residues. V gave up 5 bases and J gave up 0 bases; unmatched junction bases: 6. CDR1 and CDR2 (germline): LGHNA, YSLEER. CDR3 sequence reads: CASSYRLAESTDTQYF. CDR3 sequence (DNA): TGCGCCAGCAGCTATAGACTAGCGGAGAGCACAGATACGCAGTATTTT.

V gene TRBV4-1 combines with J gene TRBJ2-3; TRBD2 agrees at 7 bases. V dropped 3 bases and J dropped 0; count of bases not matched to a gene: 9. The CDR3 spans 17 residues. Germline CDR1 reads MGHRA; CDR2 reads YSYEKL. CDR3 sequence: CASSQAAGVHSTDTQYF. CDR3 DNA: TGCGCCAGCAGCCAGGCCGCGGGGGTTCATAGCACAGATACGCAGTATTTT.

CDR3 nucleotide sequence: TGTGCCAGCAGCTACCCGGGACTCAAGGGCTACACCTTC. Its protein product is CASSYPGLKGYTF. V gene TRBV11-2 combines with J gene TRBJ1-2; the D gene is possibly TRBD1 (5 bases). V was cut by 4 bases and J by 8 bases, with 14 bases left in between. The CDR3 is made up of 13 amino acids. CDR1 and CDR2 (germline): SGHAT, FQNNGV.

This clone was seen a handful of times. This chain connects TRBV6-6 to TRBJ1-3; 7 positions match TRBD1. Germline CDR1 and CDR2: MNHNY and SVGAGI (reference sequence). The CDR3 runs 13 residues. V was pared by 8 bases and J by 4 bases, with 5 bases of the junction left unmatched. DNA of the CDR3: TGTGCCAGCTTTGGGACAGAAGGAAACACCATATATTTT. Amino acids: CASFGTEGNTIYF.

The rearrangement joins TRBV5-1 to TRBJ2-1, with 9 bases fitting TRBD2. This CDR3 is built from 12 residues. The V gene's germline CDR1 is SGHRS and CDR2 YFSETQ. The J segment lost 10 bases and the V segment lost 4 bases, leaving 3 bases of the junction unmatched. The CDR3 is CASSASGGEQFF. As DNA, the CDR3 is TGCGCCAGCAGCGCAAGCGGGGGGGAGCAGTTCTTC.

The rearrangement links TRBV27 to TRBJ1-6, with D perhaps matching TRBD1 (5 bases). Trimming stripped 0 bases from V and 10 bases from J, with 16 bases between. The CDR3 length is 16 residues. CDR1 MNHEY and CDR2 SMNVEV come from the germline V gene (reference sequence). CDR3 protein: CASSLSPGLEASPLHF. The CDR3 region has the DNA TGTGCCAGCAGTTTATCGCCAGGGCTTGAAGCCTCACCCCTCCACTTT.

This clone has just one count. As DNA, the CDR3 is TGTGCCAGCTCACCACGGGCAGGGTTTTTGGGGAATGAGCAGTTCTTC. Translation gives CASSPRAGFLGNEQFF. V and J are TRBV18 and TRBJ2-1; D is perhaps TRBD1 (5 bases). This CDR3 is built from 16 residues. The germline V gene has CDR1 KGHSH and CDR2 LQKENI. Trimming stripped 1 base from V and 7 bases from J, with 17 bases between.

This clone was detected only once. This rearrangement joins TRBV11-3 to TRBJ2-7; D not certain. CDR1 is SGHNT, CDR2 YENEEA, per germline. V was cut by 1 base and J by 0 bases, with 7 bases left in between. There are 14 residues in the CDR3. DNA for the CDR3: TGTGCCAGCAGCTTAGTAGCAGCCTCCTACGAGCAGTACTTC. Translated, it gives CASSLVAASYEQYF.

V is TRBV7-9 and J is TRBJ1-4, with D possibly being TRBD1 (6 bases). The CDR3 is 15 residues long. Trimming stripped 1 base from V and 8 bases from J, with 14 bases between. Germline-derived CDR1 and CDR2 are SEHNR and FQNEAQ (reference sequence). The CDR3 here is CASSLDQGSNEKLFF. CDR3 nucleotides: TGTGCCAGCAGCTTAGATCAGGGGAGTAACGAAAAACTGTTTTTT.

This clone was seen just once. This sequence joins TRBV7-9 and TRBJ1-2; a possible D gene is TRBD1 (5 bases). Trimming cost V 4 bases and J 4 bases, with 7 bases left between them. The CDR3 is 12 residues long. Germline CDR1 is SEHNR and CDR2 is FQNEAQ (reference sequence). DNA for the CDR3: TGTGCCAGCAGCTCCCAGGGCTATGGCTACACCTTC. It encodes CASSSQGYGYTF.

The rearrangement joins TRBV5-5 to TRBJ1-5; D is perhaps TRBD1 (5 bases). Germline assignment: CDR1 SGHKS and CDR2 YYEKEE (reference sequence). Trimming took 0 bases from V and 5 from J, leaving 6 bases between them. This CDR3 is built from 13 residues. The chain's CDR3 is CASSLEGHQPQHF. The CDR3 nucleotides read TGTGCCAGCAGCTTGGAGGGGCATCAGCCCCAGCATTTT. The full variable domain, its missing parts supplied by reference TRBV5-5 and TRBJ1-5, is DAGVTQSPTHLIKTRGQQVTLRCSPISGHKSVSWYQQVLGQGPQFIFQYYEKEERGRGNFPDRFSARQFPNYSSELNVNALLLGDSALYLCASSLEGHQPQHFGDGTRLSIL.

This clone has only a few counts. V and J are TRBV4-2 and TRBJ2-5; the D gene is possibly TRBD2 (6 bases). This CDR3 comprises 15 residues. Between the trimmed V and J ends, which lost 4 bases and 2 bases, there was a span of 14 bases. Germline V gives CDR1 LGHNA, CDR2 YNFKEQ. CDR3 nucleotide sequence: TGTGCCAGCAGCCCTCAGGGAGGCGGGCAAGAGACCCAGTACTTC. Translation gives CASSPQGGGQETQYF.

The table lists this clone with a count of one. This chain connects TRBV28 to TRBJ2-7; no reliable D call. Germline assignment: CDR1 MDHEN and CDR2 SYDVKM. CDR3 length: 13 residues. Trimming pared 8 bases from V and 2 bases from J, leaving 13 bases between. DNA of the CDR3: TGTGCCAGCTTCTCTTCGGAGCCCTACGAGCAGTACTTC. Translating it yields CASFSSEPYEQYF. The entire variable domain, with the rest obtained from reference TRBV28 and TRBJ2-7, is as follows: DVKVTQSSRYLVKRTGEKVFLECVQDMDHENMFWYRQDPGLGLRLIYFSYDVKMKEKGDIPEGYSVSREKKERFSLILESASTNQTSMYLCASFSSEPYEQYFGPGTRLTVT.

The chain combines TRBV5-4 with TRBJ1-1; D call uncertain. This CDR3 spans 16 amino acids. The V gene's germline CDR1 is SGHNT and CDR2 YYREEE (reference sequence). The ends were cut back, 1 base at V and 1 base at J, with 14 bases in the middle. The CDR3 coding sequence is TGTGCCAGCAGCTTGTCTGCAGGTTTCGCGAACACTGAAGCTTTCTTT. Amino acid sequence: CASSLSAGFANTEAFF.

This chain links TRBV9 with TRBJ2-3; 8 positions agree with TRBD2. The CDR3 is 18 amino acids. V dropped 3 bases and J dropped 2; count of bases not matched to a gene: 14. Germline loops: CDR1 SGDLS, CDR2 YYNGEE. The CDR3 protein is CASSAQVNSGVFTDTQYF. The CDR3, as DNA: TGTGCCAGCAGCGCCCAGGTAAATAGCGGGGTGTTCACAGATACGCAGTATTTT.

This clone came up a few times. This chain links TRBV28 with TRBJ1-6, with TRBD1 matching 7 bases. Germline lookup yields CDR1 MDHEN and CDR2 SYDVKM. Trimming at V came to 3 bases and at J to 9 bases, leaving 11 bases not matched to a gene. CDR3 length: 16 amino acids. CDR3 residues: CASSFTRYRGSSPLHF. The CDR3 nucleotides read TGTGCCAGCAGTTTTACAAGGTACAGGGGTAGTTCACCCCTCCACTTT.

The chain has TRBV11-2 and TRBJ1-1; TRBD1 might be the D (5 bases). The CDR3 is made up of 13 amino acids. Deletions cut 0 bases from V and 3 bases from J, with 5 bases between. From germline, CDR1 is SGHAT and CDR2 FQNNGV. The chain's CDR3 is CASSLEGHTEAFF. DNA of the CDR3: TGTGCCAGCAGCTTAGAGGGGCACACTGAAGCTTTCTTT.

This clone was seen a handful of times. The chain joins TRBV2 to TRBJ2-6; 7 nucleotides align to TRBD1. V was clipped by 5 bases and J by 0 bases; unmatched bases: 10. From germline, CDR1 is SNHLY and CDR2 FYNNEI. The CDR3 consists of 18 residues. For the CDR3, the DNA is TGTGCCAGCAGTCGAGGACAGGATCTTCTCTCTGGGGCCAACGTCCTGACTTTC. This codes for CASSRGQDLLSGANVLTF.

This clone was recorded once. V gene TRBV5-4 combines with J gene TRBJ2-1; possibly TRBD1 for D (7 bases). V was cut by 4 bases and J by 4 bases, with 15 bases left in between. Germline V lookup: CDR1 SGHNT, CDR2 YYREEE (reference sequence). The CDR3 is 15 amino acids. The CDR3: CASSRAQGTYNEQFF. The DNA of the CDR3 is TGTGCCAGCAGCCGAGCACAGGGGACTTACAATGAGCAGTTCTTC.

The chain uses TRBV10-2 and TRBJ2-5; D may be TRBD2 (5 bases). Germline V gene sequence: CDR1 WSHSY, CDR2 SAAADI. CDR3 size: 13 residues. The germline V and J ends were trimmed by 5 bases and 2 bases, with 9 bases remaining between them. The CDR3: CASSPREQETQYF. CDR3 in DNA: TGCGCCAGCAGTCCGAGGGAACAAGAGACCCAGTACTTC.

This chain links TRBV4-1 with TRBJ1-6; 7 bases line up with TRBD1. The CDR3 length is 18 residues. Losses at the gene ends were 1 base for V and 1 base for J; bases not matched to a gene: 7. CDR1 and CDR2 (germline): MGHRA, YSYEKL. DNA for the CDR3: TGCGCCAGCAGCCAAGCCATTTCAGGGGGGTCCTATAATTCACCCCTCCACTTT. Protein: CASSQAISGGSYNSPLHF.

The chain links TRBV11-2 to TRBJ2-5; a weak D match, TRBD2 (6 bases). The V and J ends lost 5 bases and 4 bases respectively, with 17 bases between them. This CDR3 region has 15 residues. Germline CDR1 and CDR2: SGHAT and FQNNGV. The CDR3 reads CASSRAGFDRETQYF. CDR3 DNA: TGTGCCAGCAGCCGTGCGGGGTTCGATCGAGAGACCCAGTACTTC.

Regarding this clone: Other nucleotide sequences in the sample specify the same CDR3. The chain joins TRBV30 to TRBJ1-2, with 9 positions matching TRBD1. The germline gives CDR1 GTSNPN, CDR2 SVGIG (reference sequence). The CDR3 loop spans 13 amino acids. J gave up 5 bases and V 3 bases, and 4 bases lay outside the gene matches. The CDR3 reads CAWSPDRGYGYTF. DNA of the CDR3: TGTGCCTGGAGCCCGGACAGGGGTTATGGCTACACCTTC.

The genes are TRBV28 and TRBJ2-7, with 7 bases lining up with TRBD2. Trimming removed 5 bases from V and 5 bases from J; junction bases left unmatched: 15. Germline V CDR1 and CDR2: MDHEN, SYDVKM. The CDR3 extends over 16 amino acids. The CDR3: CASSLLRGGYGDEQYF. CDR3 nucleotide sequence: TGTGCCAGCAGTCTCCTGAGGGGAGGGTATGGCGACGAGCAGTACTTC.

The chain carries TRBV18 and TRBJ1-2; 7 bases fit TRBD1. This CDR3 has 16 amino acids. Looked up from germline, CDR1 is KGHSH and CDR2 is LQKENI. Trimming at V came to 5 bases and at J to 4 bases, leaving 13 bases not matched to a gene. The CDR3 region has the DNA TGTGCCAGCTCATCCCTCTTGACAGGGAGCACCTATGGCTACACCTTC. This codes for CASSSLLTGSTYGYTF.